The 18 T cell receptor beta chains reported below all come from one sample, sequenced in a study of T cells in Graves' hyperthyroidism and ophthalmopathy. Researchers took RNA transcripts and amplified the TCR beta CDR3 regions from them. In the first-round RT-PCR of the TCR CDR3, the HTBI primer set was used. TCRdb reanalysed the multiplex PCR reads using MiXCR and keeps one entry per CDR3 protein. Of 500,000 to 600,000 distinct CDR3 sequences listed, more than 45% were seen once; the top ten hold under 20%. The material sequenced was peripheral blood or thyroid tissue (not recorded which). The receptors were gathered from an adult woman with Graves' disease, either hyperthyroidism or ophthalmopathy (not recorded which).

This clonotype has a count of ten or more. The gene calls are TRBV13 and TRBJ2-2; D is ambiguous. V lost 2 bases and J 7 bases, leaving 14 bases between the germline ends. The length of the CDR3 is 15 residues. In germline, CDR1 is PRHDT, CDR2 FYEKMQ (reference sequence). As DNA, the CDR3 is TGTGCCAGCAGCTTACTCGAAAAAGGGCTCGGGGAGCTGTTTTTT. Its protein product is CASSLLEKGLGELFF.

This clonotype was observed many times. The rearrangement joins TRBV4-1 to TRBJ2-5, with D possibly matching TRBD1 (6 bases). Trimming took 5 bases from V and 1 from J, leaving 11 bases between them. CDR3 size: 14 residues. Per the germline V gene, CDR1 is MGHRA and CDR2 is YSYEKL. The CDR3 loop is CASSMQTGQETQYF. The CDR3, as DNA: TGCGCCAGCAGCATGCAGACAGGCCAAGAGACCCAGTACTTC.

This clonotype was seen more than once but under ten times. This rearrangement joins TRBV6-5 to TRBJ2-5; TRBD2 matches at 12 bases. The CDR3 covers 16 residues. Germline V CDR1 and CDR2: MNHEY, SVGAGI. V shed 6 bases, J shed 2 bases, and the junction held 7 bases outside the gene matches. This CDR3 reads CASRPTSGRPQETQYF. The CDR3 coding sequence is TGTGCCAGCAGACCGACTAGCGGGAGACCACAAGAGACCCAGTACTTC.

This clonotype was seen only a few times. The chain has TRBV7-2 and TRBJ1-3; the match to TRBD1 covers 8 bases. Trimming took 5 bases from V and 9 from J; bases not matched to a gene: 15. There are 16 residues in the CDR3. Germline values: CDR1 SGHTA, CDR2 FQGNSA. The CDR3: CASSLPSQGARITIYF. CDR3 coding DNA: TGTGCCAGCAGCCTACCTTCCCAGGGGGCGCGTATCACCATATATTTT. The whole variable domain, remainder taken from reference TRBV7-2 and TRBJ1-3, is GAGVSQSPSNKVTEKGKDVELRCDPISGHTALYWYRQSLGQGLEFLIYFQGNSAPDKSGLPSDRFSAERTGGSVSTLTIQRTQQEDSAVYLCASSLPSQGARITIYFGEGSWLTVV.

V gene TRBV5-1 combines with J gene TRBJ1-4; no firm D call. Per germline, CDR1 SGHRS and CDR2 YFSETQ. The CDR3 has 16 residues. With 7 bases removed from V and 4 bases from J, the gap between germline ends came to 20 bases. The CDR3 is CASCLAGASYNEKLFF. DNA of the CDR3: TGCGCCAGCTGCCTAGCGGGAGCCAGCTATAATGAAAAACTGTTTTTT.

The chain uses TRBV2 and TRBJ2-7, with unresolved D. The CDR3 spans 13 residues. Germline V gene data show CDR1 as SNHLY and CDR2 as FYNNEI. The V and J ends lost 4 bases and 6 bases respectively, with 13 bases between them. The CDR3 sequence is CASSATPRAEQYF. CDR3 coding DNA: TGTGCCAGCAGTGCCACACCCCGGGCCGAGCAGTACTTC.

Many counts were recorded for this clonotype. CDR3 loop: CASSSAGVGEKLFF. The CDR3 coding sequence is TGTGCCAGCAGCTCAGCGGGGGTAGGCGAAAAACTGTTTTTT. V is TRBV7-2 and J is TRBJ1-4, with D tentatively TRBD1 (5 bases). V was trimmed by 4 bases and J by 8 bases, leaving 14 bases between them. Germline V gene data show CDR1 as SGHTA and CDR2 as FQGNSA. The CDR3 has 14 amino acids.

This chain uses TRBV12-3 or TRBV12-4 with TRBJ1-1, with TRBD1 matching over 7 bases. Trimming cost V 7 bases and J 5 bases; bases outside gene matches: 7. The CDR3 length is 13 residues. This chain's CDR3 is CASTTDRATEAFF. As DNA, the CDR3 is TGTGCCAGCACTACAGACAGGGCGACTGAAGCTTTCTTT.

This clonotype showed up many times. The chain recombines TRBV6-6 with TRBJ1-1, with D possibly TRBD1 on 5 matching bases. The V end lost 0 bases, the J end lost 4 bases, and 12 bases lay between the germline ends. The CDR3 runs to 15 residues. Germline-derived CDR1 and CDR2 are MNHNY and SVGAGI (reference sequence). The CDR3 reads CASSYSRGGSTEAFF. The CDR3 region has the DNA TGTGCCAGCAGTTACTCCCGGGGGGGGAGCACTGAAGCTTTCTTT.

The V and J genes are TRBV5-1 and TRBJ2-5; the D gene is possibly TRBD2 (6 bases). The CDR3 loop spans 14 amino acids. Per germline, CDR1 SGHRS and CDR2 YFSETQ. V shed 4 bases and J shed 7 bases, with 17 bases lying between them. In nucleotides, the CDR3 is TGCGCCAGCAGCGCGGGACTGGGGTTGGGGACCCAGTACTTC. Amino acids: CASSAGLGLGTQYF.

This clonotype was found a few times. This sequence joins TRBV5-6 and TRBJ1-6, with 10 nucleotides matching TRBD1. The CDR3 has 15 residues. The germline V gene has CDR1 SGHDT and CDR2 YYEEEE. The V gene end was trimmed by 1 base and the J gene end by 10 bases; junction bases not matched to a gene: 5. The CDR3 is CASSLRTGGSSPLHF. The CDR3 DNA is TGTGCCAGCAGCTTGAGGACAGGGGGATCCTCACCCCTCCACTTT.

This clonotype came up many times. The V gene is TRBV25-1, the J gene TRBJ1-5, with a tentative D call TRBD1 (5 bases). The CDR3 length is 16 residues. Per germline, CDR1 MGHDK and CDR2 SYGVNS. V lost 3 bases and J 2 bases, leaving 14 bases between the germline ends. The CDR3: CASSDGQLGGNQPQHF. The CDR3 nucleotides are TGTGCCAGCAGTGACGGACAACTCGGGGGCAATCAGCCCCAGCATTTT.

As to this clonotype: Since a much larger clone is just one base distant, this may be a read error. The chain links TRBV4-1 to TRBJ1-5; tentatively, D is TRBD1 (5 bases). This CDR3 is built from 17 residues. The germline CDR1 and CDR2 sequences are MGHRA and YSYEKL. Here the CDR3 reads CVSSQPNREGWGQPQHF. In DNA, the CDR3 is TGCGTCAGCAGCCAACCCAACCGCGAGGGGTGGGGGCAGCCCCAGCATTTT.

The chain uses TRBV27 and TRBJ2-7, with D perhaps matching TRBD2 (6 bases). This CDR3 is 14 amino acids long. Trimming left V 6 bases short and J 8 bases short, with 20 bases between. Germline CDR1 and CDR2: MNHEY and SMNVEV (reference sequence). The CDR3 protein is CASSQEGMQPQQYF. DNA of the CDR3: TGTGCCAGCAGCCAGGAGGGGATGCAGCCCCAGCAGTACTTC.

There are a few counts of this clonotype. The gene calls are TRBV18 and TRBJ2-7; the match to TRBD2 covers 11 bases. The germline V gene has CDR1 KGHSH and CDR2 LQKENI. The CDR3 consists of 15 residues. V shed 4 bases and J 4 bases; nucleotides not matched to a gene: 6. The chain's CDR3 is CASSLTSGRGYEQYF. The CDR3, as DNA: TGTGCCAGCTCACTCACTAGCGGGAGAGGGTACGAGCAGTACTTC.

The chain links TRBV15 to TRBJ1-5; D is uncertain. Germline V gene data show CDR1 as LNHNV and CDR2 as YYDKDF (reference sequence). CDR3 length: 14 residues. With 1 base removed from V and 9 bases from J, the gap between germline ends came to 13 bases. In DNA, the CDR3 is TGTGCCACCAGCAGAGTCGCTGGGGTGAGGCCCCAGCATTTT. Translated: CATSRVAGVRPQHF.

This clonotype was seen a few times. The rearrangement links TRBV2 to TRBJ1-1, with 8 positions matching TRBD1. The CDR3 runs to 15 residues. Germline values: CDR1 SNHLY, CDR2 FYNNEI. After removal of 4 bases from V and 3 bases from J, the junction contained 7 bases not matched to a gene. In DNA form, the CDR3 reads TGTGCCAGCAGTGTAGGACAGGGTCTGCACACTGAAGCTTTCTTT. Protein product: CASSVGQGLHTEAFF.

Here the CDR3 DNA reads TGTGCCAGCAGCCAAGGGACAACTCAGCCCCAGCATTTT. Protein product: CASSQGTTQPQHF. The chain carries TRBV3-1 and TRBJ1-5; a possible D gene is TRBD1 (5 bases). The CDR3 extends over 13 amino acids. Germline lookup yields CDR1 LGHDT and CDR2 YNNKEL (reference sequence). V was clipped by 1 base and J by 6 bases, with 7 bases between them.